This TCR beta chain was found in a study of CD4 T cell repertoires in COVID-19. Across the whole study: After less than 12 days of IL-2 expansion, CFSE-low cells were relabeled and restimulated with other coronavirus spikes.

Overall study findings and caveats: Some SARS-CoV-2 clonotypes, between about 6 and 25%, recurred in SARS-CoV and/or HKU1 cultures. Two or all three memory subsets shared several highly expanded SARS-CoV-2-reactive clonotypes.

In regard to this clone: Its antigen is currently unknown.

V shed 2 bases and J shed 6 bases, with 5 bases lying between them. Germline V gene data show CDR1 as MNHEY and CDR2 as SVGAGI. CDR3 length: 12 amino acids. Sequencing was done directly on freshly isolated, uncultured memory T cells. The assay was immunoSEQ multiplex PCR, and TCRdb's table has in-frame clones only and misses some. The table lists fewer than 100,000 clones, approximately 83% of them singletons. The sequencing here drew on CD4+ T cells from peripheral blood, taken after recovery from COVID-19. The sequence was collected from a human donor who had COVID-19. This chain joins TRBV6-5 and TRBJ1-5; no firm D call. The CDR3 loop is CASSYSGQPQHF. CDR3 coding DNA: TGTGCCAGCAGTTACAGTGGTCAGCCCCAGCATTTT.